This TCR beta chain was recorded in a study of Ad26.COV2.S vaccination and SARS-CoV-2 variants. Turning to the study itself: The vaccine Ad26.COV2.S was put into the muscle once, or twice with 56 days between. Study results and limitations: Vaccinees and placebo recipients showed similar non-spike TCR breadth. Overall T cell responses may have been underestimated by the analyses of TCR breadth and depth.

The V gene's germline CDR1 is LNHNV and CDR2 YYDKDF (reference sequence). V shed 3 bases and J shed 3 bases, with 15 bases lying between them. The CDR3 is made up of 15 amino acids. The repertoire was sequenced with immunoSEQ multiplex PCR; TCRdb's copy has only in-frame clones and lacks some. Seen here are 380,000 or so clones, around 88% observed once, and the top ten hold around 5%. As to treatment: around 19 received Ad26.COV2.S at low or high dose, single or two shots; several received placebo; per-sample allocation not given. Following the first vaccine or placebo injection, samples were taken on day 63. Whoever gave the sample was an adult aged 18-55 years in Boston. About this clone itself: Its antigen is still unknown.

The TCR originated in a person aged 18-65 years who received the Ad26.COV2.S COVID-19 vaccine or a placebo. The source material was peripheral blood, sampled in a trial of Ad26.COV2.S vaccine versus placebo. The rearrangement joins TRBV15 to TRBJ2-7; perhaps TRBD1 as D (5 bases). In DNA form, the CDR3 reads TGTGCCACCAGCAGCATCAAGACAGTGGACTACGAGCAGTACTTC. It is translated as CATSSIKTVDYEQYF.